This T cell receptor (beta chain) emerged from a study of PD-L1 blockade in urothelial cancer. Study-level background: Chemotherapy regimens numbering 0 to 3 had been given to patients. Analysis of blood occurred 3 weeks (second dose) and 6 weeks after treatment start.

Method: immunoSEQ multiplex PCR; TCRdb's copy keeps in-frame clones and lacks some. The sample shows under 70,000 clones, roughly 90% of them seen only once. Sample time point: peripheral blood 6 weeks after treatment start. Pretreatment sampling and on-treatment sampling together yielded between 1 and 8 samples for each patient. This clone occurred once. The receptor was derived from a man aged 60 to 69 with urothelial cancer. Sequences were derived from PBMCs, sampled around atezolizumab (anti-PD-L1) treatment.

The CDR3 reads CASSHRTSGSGYEQYF. CDR3 in DNA: TGTGCCAGCAGTCACAGGACTAGCGGGAGTGGTTACGAGCAGTACTTC. This sequence joins TRBV6-6 and TRBJ2-7; 13 positions match TRBD2. Trimming took 5 bases from V and 4 from J; bases not matched to a gene: 8. The CDR3 is 16 amino acids. Germline-derived CDR1 and CDR2 are MNHNY and SVGAGI (reference sequence).